This entry concerns a single TCR beta chain. The study drew all its donors from Caucasian adults living in Nashville, Tennessee. The data originate from a study of shared clonotypes between healthy human individuals. Study-wide context: In total, the donors were two women and a few men aged 18 to 49.

The CDR3 has 15 amino acids. V lost 2 bases, J lost 7 bases, and 8 bases stayed unmatched. Deep-level running was used for the assay. Each subset's genomic DNA was split evenly across several immunoSEQ plates. Here immunoSEQ multiplex PCR was the method, and the copy in TCRdb shows in-frame clones only, minus some. This sample yields roughly 2 million clones, of which 85% to 95% are seen a single time; roughly 0.13% belongs to the top ten. This receptor was identified in a man younger than 35 in good health. The chain carries TRBV6-7 and TRBJ1-5; 7 bases line up with TRBD1. TRBV6-7 is sorted into the ORF group, with uncertain function. The source material was naive CD4+ T cells sorted from blood. The subset denotes: CD45RA+ positively selected. The CDR3, as DNA: TGTGCCAGCAGTTACCGACAGGGAAACGAGCAGCCCCAGCATTTT. This codes for CASSYRQGNEQPQHF.